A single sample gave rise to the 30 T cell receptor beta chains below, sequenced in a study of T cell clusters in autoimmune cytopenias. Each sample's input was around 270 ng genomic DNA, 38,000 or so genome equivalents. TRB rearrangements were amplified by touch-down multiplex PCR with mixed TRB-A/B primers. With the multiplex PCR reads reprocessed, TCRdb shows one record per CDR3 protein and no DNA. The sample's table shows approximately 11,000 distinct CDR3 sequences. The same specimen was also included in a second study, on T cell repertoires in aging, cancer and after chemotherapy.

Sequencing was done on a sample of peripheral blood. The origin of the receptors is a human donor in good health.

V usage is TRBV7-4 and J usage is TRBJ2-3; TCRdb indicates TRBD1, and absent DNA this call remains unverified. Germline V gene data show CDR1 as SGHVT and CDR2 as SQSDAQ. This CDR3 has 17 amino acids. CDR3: CASSPQITLDRADTQYF. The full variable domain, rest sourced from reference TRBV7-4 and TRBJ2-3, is GAGVSQSPRYKVAKRGRDVALRCDSISGHVTLYWYRQTLGQGSEVLTYSQSDAQRDKSGRPSGRFSAERPERSVSTLKIQRTEQGDSAVYLCASSPQITLDRADTQYFGPGTRLTVL.

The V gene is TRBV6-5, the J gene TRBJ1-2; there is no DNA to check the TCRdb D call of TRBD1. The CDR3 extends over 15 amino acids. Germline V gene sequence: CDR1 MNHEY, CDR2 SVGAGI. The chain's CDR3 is CASSYSTGGNYGYTF.

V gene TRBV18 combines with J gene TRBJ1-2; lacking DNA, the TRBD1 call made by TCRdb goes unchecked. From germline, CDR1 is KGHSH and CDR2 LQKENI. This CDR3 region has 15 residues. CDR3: CASSPFDREGYGYTF.

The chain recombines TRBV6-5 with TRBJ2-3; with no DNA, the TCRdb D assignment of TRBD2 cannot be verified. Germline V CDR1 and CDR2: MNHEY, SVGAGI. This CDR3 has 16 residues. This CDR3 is CATLEGLAGRTDTQYF.

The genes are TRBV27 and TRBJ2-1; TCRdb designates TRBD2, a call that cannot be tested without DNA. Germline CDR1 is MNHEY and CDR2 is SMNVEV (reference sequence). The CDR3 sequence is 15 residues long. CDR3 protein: CASSGRLERLNEQFF.

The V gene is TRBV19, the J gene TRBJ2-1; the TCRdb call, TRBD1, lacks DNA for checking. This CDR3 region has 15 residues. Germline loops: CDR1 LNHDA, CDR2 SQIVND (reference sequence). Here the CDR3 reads CASSIFGGTPGEQFF. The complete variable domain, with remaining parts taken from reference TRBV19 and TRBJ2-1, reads DGGITQSPKYLFRKEGQNVTLSCEQNLNHDAMYWYRQDPGQGLRLIYYSQIVNDFQKGDIAEGYSVSREKKESFPLTVTSAQKNPTAFYLCASSIFGGTPGEQFFGPGTRLTVL.

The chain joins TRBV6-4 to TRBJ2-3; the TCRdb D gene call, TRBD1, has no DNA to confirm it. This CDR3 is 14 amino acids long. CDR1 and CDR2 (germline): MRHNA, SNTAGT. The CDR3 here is CATSEGGGADTQYF.

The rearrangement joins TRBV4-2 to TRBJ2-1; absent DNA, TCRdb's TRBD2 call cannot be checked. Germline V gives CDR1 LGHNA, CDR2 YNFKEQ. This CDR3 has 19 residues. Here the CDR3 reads CASSQGRLAGGPGYNEQFF.

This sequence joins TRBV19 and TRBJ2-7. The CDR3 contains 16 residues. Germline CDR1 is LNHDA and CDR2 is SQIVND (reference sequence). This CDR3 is CASSIPGKTGFYEQYF.

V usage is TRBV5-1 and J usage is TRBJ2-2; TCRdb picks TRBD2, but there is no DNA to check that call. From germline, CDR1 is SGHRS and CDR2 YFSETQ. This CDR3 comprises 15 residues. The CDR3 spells CASSAGSMNTGELFF.

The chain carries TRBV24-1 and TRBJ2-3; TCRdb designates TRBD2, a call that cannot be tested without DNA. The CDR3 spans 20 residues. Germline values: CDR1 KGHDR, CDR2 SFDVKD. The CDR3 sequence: CATSDPGLAGGPTNTDTQYF.

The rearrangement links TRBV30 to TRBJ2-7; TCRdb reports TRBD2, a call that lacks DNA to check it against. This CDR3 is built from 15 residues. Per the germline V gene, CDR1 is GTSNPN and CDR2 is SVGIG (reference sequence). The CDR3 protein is CAWSLREGWYDEQYF.

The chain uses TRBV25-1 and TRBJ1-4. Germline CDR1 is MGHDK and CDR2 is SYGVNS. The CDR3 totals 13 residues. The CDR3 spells CASSEYRNEKLFF.

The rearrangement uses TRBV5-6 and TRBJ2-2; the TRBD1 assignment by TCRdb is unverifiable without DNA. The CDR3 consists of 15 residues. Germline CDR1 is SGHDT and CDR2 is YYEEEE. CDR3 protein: CASSRLDRDAGELFF.

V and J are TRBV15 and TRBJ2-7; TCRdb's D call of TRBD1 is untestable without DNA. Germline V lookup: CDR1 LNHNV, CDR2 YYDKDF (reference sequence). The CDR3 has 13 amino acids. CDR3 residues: CATSSRGGYEQYF.

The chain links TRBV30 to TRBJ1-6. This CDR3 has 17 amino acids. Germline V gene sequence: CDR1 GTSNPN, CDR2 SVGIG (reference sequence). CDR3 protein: CAWSADRGGLHNSPLHF.

CDR3 region: CASKNGAGLYEQYF. This sequence joins TRBV6-6 and TRBJ2-7; the D call from TCRdb, TRBD1, cannot be confirmed without DNA. CDR3 length equals 14 residues. The germline V gene encodes CDR1 MNHNY and CDR2 SVGAGI (reference sequence).

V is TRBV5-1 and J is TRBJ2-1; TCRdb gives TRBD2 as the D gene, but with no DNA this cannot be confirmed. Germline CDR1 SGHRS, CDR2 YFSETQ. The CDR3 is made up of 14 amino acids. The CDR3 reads CASSYPGLVNEQFF.

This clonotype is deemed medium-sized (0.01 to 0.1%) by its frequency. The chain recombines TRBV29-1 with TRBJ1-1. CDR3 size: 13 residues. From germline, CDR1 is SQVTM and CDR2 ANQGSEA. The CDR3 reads CSVELYSNTEAFF.

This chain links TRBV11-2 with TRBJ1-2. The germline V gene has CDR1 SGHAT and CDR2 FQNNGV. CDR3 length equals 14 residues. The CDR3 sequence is CASSLGGSHYGYTF.

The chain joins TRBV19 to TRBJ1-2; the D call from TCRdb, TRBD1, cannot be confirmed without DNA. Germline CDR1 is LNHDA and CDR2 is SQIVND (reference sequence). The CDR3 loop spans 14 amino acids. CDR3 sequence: CASSRTGGGLGYTF.

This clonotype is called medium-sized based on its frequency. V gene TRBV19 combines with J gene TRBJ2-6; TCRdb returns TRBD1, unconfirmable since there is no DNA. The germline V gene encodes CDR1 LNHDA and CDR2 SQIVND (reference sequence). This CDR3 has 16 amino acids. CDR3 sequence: CASSDRGNSGANVLTF.

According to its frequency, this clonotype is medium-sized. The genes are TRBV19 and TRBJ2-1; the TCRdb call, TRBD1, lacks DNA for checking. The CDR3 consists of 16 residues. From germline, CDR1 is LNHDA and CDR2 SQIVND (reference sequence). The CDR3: CASSVGLTSSYNEQFF.

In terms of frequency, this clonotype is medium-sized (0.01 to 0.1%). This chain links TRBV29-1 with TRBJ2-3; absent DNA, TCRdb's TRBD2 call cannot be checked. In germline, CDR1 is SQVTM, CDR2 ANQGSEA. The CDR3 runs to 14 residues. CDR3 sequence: CSVGMGGLGDTQYF.

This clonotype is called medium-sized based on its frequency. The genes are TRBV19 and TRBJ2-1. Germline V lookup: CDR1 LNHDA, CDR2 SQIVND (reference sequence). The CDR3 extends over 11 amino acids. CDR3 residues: CASKDYNEQFF.

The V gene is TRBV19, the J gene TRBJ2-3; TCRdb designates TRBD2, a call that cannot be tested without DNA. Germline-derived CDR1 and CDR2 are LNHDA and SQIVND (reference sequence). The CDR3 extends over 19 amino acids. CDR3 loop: CASSIRPKLAGGSTDTQYF.

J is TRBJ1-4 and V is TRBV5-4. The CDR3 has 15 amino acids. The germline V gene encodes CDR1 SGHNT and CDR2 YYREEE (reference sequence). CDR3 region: CASSPKGQANEKLFF. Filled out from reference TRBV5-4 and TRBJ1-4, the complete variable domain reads ETGVTQSPTHLIKTRGQQVTLRCSSQSGHNTVSWYQQALGQGPQFIFQYYREEENGRGNFPPRFSGLQFPNYSSELNVNALELDDSALYLCASSPKGQANEKLFFGSGTQLSVL.

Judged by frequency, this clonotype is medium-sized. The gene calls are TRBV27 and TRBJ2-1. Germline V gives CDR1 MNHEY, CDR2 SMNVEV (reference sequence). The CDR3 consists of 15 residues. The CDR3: CASKSLGLIYNEQFF.

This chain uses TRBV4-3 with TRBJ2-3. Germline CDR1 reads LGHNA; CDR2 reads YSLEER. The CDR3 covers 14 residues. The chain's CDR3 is CASSPKSSTDTQYF.

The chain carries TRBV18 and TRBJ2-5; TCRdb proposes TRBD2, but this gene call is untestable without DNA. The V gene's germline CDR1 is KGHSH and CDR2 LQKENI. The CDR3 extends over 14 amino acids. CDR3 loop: CASASGRAPETQYF.